This entry concerns a single T cell receptor (beta chain). The specificity of this receptor is unknown. Base-call qualities are not available, and no considerably larger clone is one nucleotide away. TCRbeta CDR3 regions were amplified from genomic DNA using the immunoSEQ Assay, a bias-controlled multiplex PCR. In the authors' own workflow: The number of nucleated cells in each sample was estimated by amplification of reference gene primers within the assay. To quantify the absolute abundance of each unique TCRbeta CDR3 rearrangement, sequence reads were collapsed and filtered. Productive Simpson clonality was computed per sample as the square root of Simpson's diversity index over productive rearrangements. The table comes from immuneACCESS by way of TCRdb, which keeps in-frame sequences with V and J called. Part of the clones is missing from these tables; in studies checked, under half for an unresolved V gene and the rest for unknown reasons. The D gene and trimming were derived from the DNA, and the V and J assignments and clone size from that table. This sample has about 100,000 clones in its table, and approximately 70% of those were observed once. The top ten constitute approximately 6.3% of the sample.

The germline V gene (reference sequence) gives CDR1 as LNHNV and CDR2 as YYDKDF. The V end gives up 6 bases and the J end 4 bases, leaving 4 bases in the junction not matched to a gene. From its cysteine to its phenylalanine, the CDR3 spans 15 amino acids. This entry keeps only the CDR3 DNA: 45 bases, framed from base 1. This sample stems from a study of blood T cell repertoires in COVID-19 (dated by TCRdb to the early 2020s). Background on the whole study: Samples from collaborators originated in the United States, Italy and Spain and spanned both the acute and convalescent phases of COVID-19. Sample metadata almost always included a de-identified subject ID, COVID-19 status, age in years and sex. HLA class I and class II types, where available, came from metadata supplied by the sample provider rather than from assay-based typing. Samples were obtained from the ongoing ImmuneRACE study (first 160 participants) and from about 1,300 subjects provided by 6 global collaborators. The repertoires were released in a freely available public database meant as a resource for research on the immune response to SARS-CoV-2. The prospective study material was composed of cDNA or gDNA derived from T cells, B-cell-depleted T cells, or PBMCs. Deeply sampled blood TCRbeta repertoires from subjects exposed to, actively infected with, or recovered from COVID-19 were included in the dataset. The full study reports these points: The quantity of clinical and demographic metadata differed by source and by participant and was supplied without curation.

Each collaborating institution followed its own protocols to collect whole blood in K2EDTA tubes. For TCRbeta analysis, collaborators shipped samples as frozen whole blood, isolated PBMCs, or DNA extracted from either of those sample types. This TCR was recovered from a man older than 75 with acute or convalescent COVID-19. Material for sequencing was peripheral blood. Rearrangement joined TRBV15 to TRBJ2-1, with 12 middle bases fitting TRBD2. CDR3 protein: CATSDGLAGYNEQFF. The DNA sequence reads TGTGCCACCAGTGACGGACTAGCGGGATACAATGAGCAGTTCTTC.